This T cell receptor (beta chain) was captured in a study of tumor T cells in aggressive B-cell lymphoma. The method was immunoSEQ multiplex PCR; TCRdb's version includes in-frame clones alone and lacks a portion of them. The sample lists roughly 11,000 clones, 75% to 90% occurring once. The CDR3 is made up of 11 amino acids. Trimming took 5 bases from V and 5 from J, leaving 4 bases between them. Germline V gives CDR1 MDHEN, CDR2 SYDVKM. V usage is TRBV28 and J usage is TRBJ2-1; no clear D. Sequenced material: tumor tissue. This receptor was identified in an adult with diffuse large B cell lymphoma. The CDR3: CASSPNNEQFF. Here the CDR3 DNA reads TGTGCCAGCAGTCCAAACAATGAGCAGTTCTTC.